These 6 T cell receptor beta chains came from one sample sequenced in a study of blood T cell dynamics during melanoma immunotherapy. Sequencing used immunoSEQ multiplex PCR; TCRdb keeps in-frame clones, though not all of them. The table shows 25,000 to 30,000 clones, with over 80% occurring only once. Regarding time point: week 3, after first cycle of checkpoint inhibitor. Sequenced material: blood, taken from a patient treated with checkpoint blockade. All receptors derive from a human donor with melanoma.

The J gene is TRBJ1-1, the V gene TRBV7-8; D is undetermined. Germline V lookup: CDR1 SGHVS, CDR2 FQNEAQ. This CDR3 is 17 amino acids long. Trimming removed 3 bases at V and 2 bases at J, with 19 bases between. The CDR3 DNA follows: TGTGCCAGCAGCTTGGTGCGTGGGGATTTGCTCAACACTGAAGCTTTCTTT. Translated, it gives CASSLVRGDLLNTEAFF.

CDR3 region: CASSQGGTGVEKLFF. The CDR3 DNA reads as TGTGCCAGCAGCCAAGGCGGGACGGGGGTGGAAAAACTGTTTTTT. The chain uses TRBV14 and TRBJ1-4; weak D call: TRBD1 (5 bases). The CDR3 totals 15 residues. The germline V gene encodes CDR1 SGHDN and CDR2 FVKESK. Trimming removed 1 base from V and 8 bases from J, with 14 bases in between.

In its sample, this clone was seen a few times. The V call is TRBV10-3, the J call TRBJ1-3, with TRBD1 as a possible D gene (5 bases). Germline assignment: CDR1 ENHRY and CDR2 SYGVKD. Trimming pared 4 bases from V and 2 bases from J, leaving 9 bases between. This CDR3 contains 14 residues. CDR3 in amino acids: CAISAGFAGNTIYF. The CDR3 DNA is TGTGCCATCAGTGCAGGGTTCGCTGGAAACACCATATATTTT.

The rearrangement uses TRBV29-1 and TRBJ2-5, with D uncertain. V dropped 3 bases and J dropped 4 bases, with 9 bases sitting between them. CDR1 SQVTM and CDR2 ANQGSEA come from the germline V gene. There are 12 residues in the CDR3. CDR3 residues: CSVDRVGETQYF. The DNA for the CDR3 is TGCAGCGTTGACCGGGTTGGAGAGACCCAGTACTTC.

The chain is built from TRBV6-4 and TRBJ1-5; perhaps TRBD1 as D (6 bases). Germline-derived CDR1 and CDR2 are MRHNA and SNTAGT. This CDR3 region has 13 residues. V was cut by 4 bases and J by 4 bases, with 8 bases left in between. The CDR3 nucleotides read TGTGCCAGCAGTGTCGACAGGAATCAGCCCCAGCATTTT. Its translation is CASSVDRNQPQHF.

This chain uses TRBV9 with TRBJ2-2; 10 positions match TRBD1. V lost 0 bases and J lost 5; bases outside the gene matches: 4. The CDR3 extends over 16 amino acids. The V gene's germline CDR1 is SGDLS and CDR2 YYNGEE. This CDR3 is CASSVATGGATGELFF. The CDR3 DNA is TGTGCCAGCAGCGTAGCGACAGGGGGCGCGACCGGGGAGCTGTTTTTT.